The subject of this entry is one T cell receptor beta chain. These data come from a study of blood T cell repertoires in COVID-19. Across the study: The United States, Italy and Spain supplied acute and convalescent COVID-19 samples. In each case, the material was cDNA or gDNA derived from T cells, B-cell-depleted T cells, or PBMCs.

Original processing notes: Using reference gene primer amplification, nucleated cell counts were estimated. Sequencing used immunoSEQ multiplex PCR; TCRdb keeps in-frame clones, though not all of them. V and J calls and clone size are copied from that table; D and trimming were computed from the DNA. The sample records approximately 210,000 clones, 89% being singletons. V dropped 1 base and J dropped 5 bases, with 17 bases sitting between them. This CDR3 is built from 16 residues. CDR1 is SNHLY, CDR2 FYNNEI, per germline. The source material was peripheral blood. The chain joins TRBV2 to TRBJ2-5, with a tentative D call TRBD2 (6 bases). The sequence came from a woman between 35 and 50 years old with acute or convalescent COVID-19. The CDR3 sequence is CASSEEGSWGDETQYF. CDR3 sequence (DNA): TGTGCCAGCAGTGAAGAAGGGTCTTGGGGGGACGAGACCCAGTACTTC.